The 10 T cell receptor beta chains below were found in one sample sequenced in a study of blood T cell repertoires in COVID-19. TCRdb's table, derived via immunoSEQ multiplex PCR, lists solely in-frame clones and lacks some. The data hold roughly 57,000 clones, with 70% to 90% observed a single time. The source material was peripheral blood. These TCRs come from a man in his fifties or sixties with active or convalescent COVID-19.

V usage is TRBV6-2 or TRBV6-3 and J usage is TRBJ1-5, with a tentative D call TRBD1 (5 bases). CDR1 and CDR2 (germline): MNHEY, SVGEGT. Trimming pared 4 bases from V and 2 bases from J, leaving 21 bases between. CDR3 size: 18 residues. The CDR3 DNA sequence: TGTGCCAGCAGTTCCAGCCCCAAGGCAGGGCAGGGCAATCAGCCCCAGCATTTT. Encoded protein: CASSSSPKAGQGNQPQHF.

This clone has a single count. This sequence joins TRBV24-1 and TRBJ2-5; D is undetermined. Germline V gives CDR1 KGHDR, CDR2 SFDVKD. CDR3 length: 13 amino acids. V was shortened by 3 bases and J by 2 bases, with 6 bases between the two germline ends. CDR3 nucleotide sequence: TGTGCCACCAGTGATCCTAATCAAGAGACCCAGTACTTC. Protein sequence: CATSDPNQETQYF.

V is TRBV6-5 and J is TRBJ1-1; no firm D call. The germline CDR1 and CDR2 sequences are MNHEY and SVGAGI. V lost 2 bases, J lost 1 base, and 5 bases lay in between. The CDR3 sequence is 13 residues long. The CDR3 spells CASSYTGNTEAFF. The CDR3 DNA is TGTGCCAGCAGTTACACGGGGAACACTGAAGCTTTCTTT.

This chain joins TRBV28 and TRBJ2-1; 8 nucleotides align to TRBD2. V dropped 6 bases and J dropped 7; count of bases not matched to a gene: 8. The V gene's germline CDR1 is MDHEN and CDR2 SYDVKM. The CDR3 has 14 residues. The DNA of the CDR3 is TGTGCCAGCAGACCCACGGGGGGGCGGAATGAGCAGTTCTTC. Protein product: CASRPTGGRNEQFF.

The chain uses TRBV3-1 (or the pseudogene TRBV3-2) and TRBJ2-1, with TRBD1 matching over 9 bases. The V and J ends lost 2 bases and 5 bases, in that order; junction bases with no gene match: 10. Per germline, CDR1 LGHDT and CDR2 YNNKEL (reference sequence). The CDR3 extends over 17 amino acids. CDR3 in DNA: TGTGCCAGCAGCCAACCCAAAGGAGGGACAGGGAACAATGAGCAGTTCTTC. Translating it yields CASSQPKGGTGNNEQFF.

The chain carries TRBV5-6 and TRBJ2-5; D might be TRBD2 (5 bases). The V end lost 0 bases, the J end lost 0 bases, and 12 bases lay between the germline ends. This CDR3 is 16 amino acids long. Germline CDR1 SGHDT, CDR2 YYEEEE. In DNA form, the CDR3 reads TGTGCCAGCAGCTTGGACGGCGGGCCGTACCAAGAGACCCAGTACTTC. The encoded protein is CASSLDGGPYQETQYF. Variable domain in full (rest from reference TRBV5-6 and TRBJ2-5): DAGVTQSPTHLIKTRGQQVTLRCSPKSGHDTVSWYQQALGQGPQFIFQYYEEEERQRGNFPDRFSGHQFPNYSSELNVNALLLGDSALYLCASSLDGGPYQETQYFGPGTRLLVL.

V gene TRBV7-9 combines with J gene TRBJ2-7; the D gene is possibly TRBD2 (6 bases). Deletions cut 4 bases from V and 3 bases from J, with 10 bases between. Germline loops: CDR1 SEHNR, CDR2 FQNEAQ (reference sequence). The CDR3 totals 13 residues. CDR3 region: CASSSQTSYEQYF. The CDR3 nucleotides read TGTGCCAGCAGCTCCCAGACTAGCTACGAGCAGTACTTC.

This chain uses TRBV5-4 with TRBJ2-1; TRBD1 is a possible D gene (5 bases). This CDR3 contains 12 residues. Germline V gene lookup returns CDR1 SGHNT and CDR2 YYREEE (reference sequence). Trimming stripped 0 bases from V and 9 bases from J, with 7 bases between. CDR3 loop: CASSLEGIEQFF. CDR3 sequence (DNA): TGTGCCAGCAGCTTGGAGGGGATTGAGCAGTTCTTC.

In this sample, this clone turned up a few times. V is TRBV10-1 and J is TRBJ2-1; D gene ambiguous. Germline loops: CDR1 WNHNN, CDR2 SYGVQD (reference sequence). The CDR3 loop spans 14 amino acids. The V and J ends lost 4 bases and 0 bases respectively, with 7 bases between them. The CDR3 nucleotides read TGCGCCAGCAGTGCACCTAGCTCCTACAATGAGCAGTTCTTC. This encodes CASSAPSSYNEQFF.

V and J are TRBV28 and TRBJ1-2, with D possibly TRBD1 on 5 matching bases. The CDR3 extends over 11 amino acids. In germline, CDR1 is MDHEN, CDR2 SYDVKM. Between the trimmed V and J ends, which lost 2 bases and 8 bases, there was a span of 6 bases. The CDR3 bases are TGTGCCAGCAGTTTAGACAGCGGCTACACCTTC. Its translation is CASSLDSGYTF.